The 16 T cell receptor beta chains presented below share a single source sample, sequenced in a study of T cells in women clearing cervical HPV infection. Method: immunoSEQ multiplex PCR; TCRdb's copy keeps in-frame clones and lacks some. The sample shows 30,000 to 45,000 clones, and less than 9% sits with its ten largest clones. The sequencing sample was made of blood buffy coat. Receptors originate from a woman aged 18-69 years with a cervical HPV16 infection that either progressed to CIN3+ or cleared (not recorded which).

A word on this clone: The CDR3 goes on 3 residues after the read ends, and that part is filled in from the germline J gene. The V and J genes are TRBV7-9 and TRBJ1-1; 10 nucleotides match TRBD1. Germline CDR1 is SEHNR and CDR2 is FQNEAQ (reference sequence). Trimming took 6 bases from V and 1 from J; bases not matched to a gene: 5. The CDR3 is 15 amino acids. CDR3 DNA, as far as it was read: TGTGCCAGCAGAAGACAGGGGGCCCCGAACACTGAA. Translating gives CASRRQGAPNTE. The whole CDR3 region reads CASRRQGAPNTEAFF.

Concerning this clone: The read falls 3 residues short of the CDR3 end, and the missing part is taken from the germline J gene. The V gene is TRBV20-1, the J gene TRBJ2-7, with a tentative D call TRBD2 (5 bases). V was cut by 6 bases and J by 6 bases, with 15 bases left in between. This CDR3 is 12 amino acids long. Per germline, CDR1 DFQATT and CDR2 SNEGSKA (reference sequence). Partial CDR3 DNA: TGCAGTGCCCGTACTAGACCTCGCGAG. Its protein is CSARTRPRE. The full CDR3 protein reads CSARTRPREQYF.

Concerning this clone: The read comes to an end 3 residues before the CDR3 does, leaving the germline J gene to fill in the end. The chain joins TRBV30 to TRBJ2-7, with D maybe TRBD2 (7 bases). V dropped 3 bases and J dropped 3 bases, with 12 bases sitting between them. From germline, CDR1 is GTSNPN and CDR2 SVGIG (reference sequence). The CDR3 has 13 amino acids. CDR3 region: CAWRGGGGYEQYF. The part of the CDR3 DNA that was read is TGTGCCTGGAGGGGAGGGGGAGGCTACGAG. Full variable domain (rest looked up from reference TRBV30 and TRBJ2-7): SQTIHQWPATLVQPVGSPLSLECTVEGTSNPNLYWYRQAAGRGLQLLFYSVGIGQISSEVPQNLSASRPQDRQFILSSKKLLLSDSGFYLCAWRGGGGYEQYFGPGTRLTVT.

A note on this clone: The CDR3 end falls 3 residues outside the read, so it is completed with the germline J gene. This sequence joins TRBV5-1 and TRBJ2-1, with no clear D. The CDR3 consists of 14 residues. V lost 5 bases and J 2 bases, leaving 11 bases between the germline ends. Germline V gene sequence: CDR1 SGHRS, CDR2 YFSETQ. The CDR3 protein is CASSEGSAYNEQFF. Partial CDR3 DNA: TGCGCCAGCAGTGAAGGAAGCGCCTACAATGAG.

Comments on this clone: The CDR3 end lies 3 residues beyond the end of the read and is filled in from the germline J gene. V is TRBV2 and J is TRBJ2-7; D may be TRBD2 (6 bases). The CDR3 is 13 residues long. V was pared by 8 bases and J by 3 bases, with 14 bases between. The germline CDR1 and CDR2 sequences are SNHLY and FYNNEI. The CDR3 region is CASGGSTGYEQYF. Incomplete CDR3 DNA: TGTGCCAGCGGGGGGTCAACCGGCTACGAG.

Remarks on this clone: The read halts 3 residues ahead of the CDR3 end, with the missing end drawn from the germline J gene. This rearrangement joins TRBV20-1 to TRBJ1-2, with D perhaps matching TRBD1 (6 bases). V lost 4 bases to trimming and J lost 2 bases, with 11 bases between them. The CDR3 totals 13 residues. In germline, CDR1 is DFQATT, CDR2 SNEGSKA (reference sequence). This CDR3 reads CSANQGLNYGYTF. The sequenced CDR3 bases are TGCAGTGCTAATCAGGGGCTCAACTATGGC.

Concerning this clone: Read data end 3 residues before the CDR3 end; the end is taken from the germline J gene. The J gene is TRBJ1-5, the V gene TRBV20-1; 7 bases match TRBD1. The CDR3 is 16 residues long. Looked up from germline, CDR1 is DFQATT and CDR2 is SNEGSKA (reference sequence). Trimming cost V 3 bases and J 3 bases; bases outside gene matches: 11. The CDR3 protein is CSASPQTGKTNQPQHF. CDR3 bases read: TGCAGTGCTAGCCCCCAGACAGGGAAAACCAATCAGCCC.

Regarding this clone: The read ends 3 residues early relative to the CDR3; the germline J gene fills the gap. The V and J genes are TRBV5-6 and TRBJ2-7; possible D gene TRBD2, 6 bases. Germline V gives CDR1 SGHDT, CDR2 YYEEEE. This CDR3 has 13 residues. The germline V and J ends were trimmed by 2 bases and 4 bases, with 10 bases remaining between them. CDR3 DNA (partial): TGTGCCAGCAGCTTATCTAGCGTTTACGAG. Translated: CASSLSSVYE. The CDR3 in full is CASSLSSVYEQYF.

In regard to this clone: The CDR3 is cut off 3 residues early in the read; its end comes from the germline J gene. V and J are TRBV7-2 and TRBJ2-7; 11 bases are a match to TRBD1. Losses at the gene ends were 5 bases for V and 6 bases for J; bases not matched to a gene: 6. Per germline, CDR1 SGHTA and CDR2 FQGNSA. The CDR3 spans 14 residues. The CDR3 protein is CASSPGGTGGEQYF. The CDR3 DNA, read in part, is TGTGCCAGCAGCCCCGGGGGGACAGGGGGCGAG.

As for this clone: The observed sequence ends 3 residues before the CDR3 terminus, with the missing tail filled in from the germline J gene. V gene TRBV5-8 combines with J gene TRBJ1-5, with D perhaps TRBD1 (6 bases). Germline CDR1 reads SGHTS; CDR2 reads YDEGEE. The CDR3 is made up of 14 amino acids. Trimming removed 4 bases at V and 4 bases at J, with 12 bases between. CDR3 DNA, as far as it was read: TGTGCCAGCAGCAACCCGGACAGAAATCAGCCC. Translated, it gives CASSNPDRNQP. The full CDR3 is CASSNPDRNQPQHF.

Note on this clone: The read terminates 3 residues ahead of where the CDR3 ends, so the germline J gene completes it. V usage is TRBV6-2 or TRBV6-3 and J usage is TRBJ1-1; D uncertain. Germline CDR1 and CDR2: MNHEY and SVGEGT. CDR3 length: 14 amino acids. V was cut by 7 bases and J by 4 bases, with 16 bases left in between. The chain's CDR3 is CASTLRGLVTEAFF. Incomplete CDR3 DNA: TGTGCCAGCACTTTACGGGGATTGGTCACTGAA.

On this clone: The read ends 3 residues before the CDR3 terminus; that terminus is restored from the germline J gene. This chain uses TRBV18 with TRBJ2-4; 9 nucleotides match TRBD1. Germline values: CDR1 KGHSH, CDR2 LQKENI. CDR3 length: 15 residues. The CDR3 region is CASSPGDRVGYGQYF. Partial CDR3 DNA: TGTGCCAGCTCACCAGGGGACAGGGTTGGATATGGT.

On this clone: The read ends 3 residues early relative to the CDR3; the germline J gene fills the gap. This sequence joins TRBV18 and TRBJ2-5; D gene uncertain. Trimming pared 8 bases from V and 1 base from J, leaving 5 bases between. The CDR3 loop spans 11 amino acids. Looked up from germline, CDR1 is KGHSH and CDR2 is LQKENI. The CDR3: CASTFQETQYF. Partial CDR3 DNA: TGTGCCAGCACATTCCAAGAGACC.

CDR3 DNA (partial): TGTGCCAGCAGCTCCACCTATGTGACTGAA. Its translation is CASSSTYVTE. The entire CDR3 protein is CASSSTYVTEAFF. V gene TRBV7-2 combines with J gene TRBJ1-1; no firm D call. The sequenced fragment ends 3 residues before the CDR3 boundary, so the rest is inferred from the germline J gene. The CDR3 length is 13 residues. V lost 4 bases and J lost 5, with 11 bases in between. Germline CDR1 and CDR2: SGHTA and FQGNSA.

To note about this clone: The read falls 3 residues short of the CDR3 end, and the missing part is taken from the germline J gene. The chain recombines TRBV10-3 with TRBJ2-7, with D possibly TRBD1 on 5 matching bases. The CDR3 runs to 12 residues. Looked up from germline, CDR1 is ENHRY and CDR2 is SYGVKD. Between the trimmed V and J ends, which lost 0 bases and 5 bases, there was a span of 5 bases. This CDR3 reads CAISESRDEQYF. The part of the CDR3 DNA that was read is TGTGCCATCAGTGAGTCCAGGGACGAG.

Worth noting for this clone: The read terminates 3 residues before the CDR3 end, so the remaining end is supplied by the germline J gene. This chain connects TRBV7-2 to TRBJ2-5; D is perhaps TRBD1 (6 bases). The CDR3 consists of 14 residues. Germline V CDR1 and CDR2: SGHTA, FQGNSA. V lost 6 bases and J lost 4, with 15 bases in between. The CDR3 bases that were read are TGTGCCAGCAGTTATGAACAGGGTAGAGAGACC. This gives the protein CASSYEQGRET. The whole CDR3 protein reads CASSYEQGRETQYF.